This is a list of T cell receptor beta chains from one sample in a study of T cell responses to AZD1222 COVID-19 vaccine. TCRdb keeps only in-frame clones here, not all; method: immunoSEQ multiplex PCR. The data contain approximately 120,000 clones, over 75% of them singletons. Specimen: peripheral blood, collected on day 0 of AZD1222 vaccination. The receptors come from an adult in good health. Both conserved end residues are trimmed from each CDR3.

>TRBV2
ASSGGPSEAF
>TRBV6-2/TRBV6-3
ASSAKPGTSGRGGAGELF
>TRBV5-1
ASNSGGAFYNEQF
>TRBV30
AWSRTSGGRPYNEQF
>TRBV25-1
ASSLTDTQY
>TRBV5-4
ASGGKSGYT
>TRBV28
ANRRAGAYEQY
>TRBV6-1
ASSEGQRSQPQH
>TRBV5-6
ASSLRPGADTQY
>TRBV5-1
AKGSTRQPQH
>TRBV5-1
ASSPGLAGGSYNEQF
>TRBV18
ASSPRDTGAKNIQY
>TRBV25-1
ASSRAGDGYT
>TRBV6-5
ASRPSGQETQY
>TRBV2
ASSEYRGQGNQPQH
>TRBV29-1
SVVGVRGRGYT
>TRBV28
ASRYTALWYGYT
>TRBV27
AIKKRDKSYEQY
>TRBV7-2
ASSLWGAGAGEQF
>TRBV19
ASSIRALYGYEQY
>TRBV2
ASSSNTEAF
>TRBV11-2
ASSSYLYDPYNEQF
>TRBV5-1
ASASVPSYNEQF
>TRBV19
ASSIVGQGSTEAF
>TRBV5-4
ASSADPDRGLGTEAF
>TRBV10-3
AISAGQGGQETQY
>TRBV5-6
ASRNGAGARETQY
>TRBV7-3
ASSLRQGNNEQF
>TRBV2
ASSETQETQY
>TRBV15
ATSIQGADNQPQH
>TRBV5-6
ASSPAGVQGTQY
>TRBV7-8
ASSLARQASGVQETQY
>TRBV7-9
ASSLAVVAF
>TRBV3-1/TRBV3-2
ASSQEGTANEKLF
>TRBV7-2
ASSLGRAGGTDTQY
>TRBV10-3
AISDWQGYSPLH
>TRBV24-1
ATTLRGQGVRAVNEKLF
>TRBV21-1
ASSKGPGGVSNQPQH
>TRBV6-2/TRBV6-3
ASSYFSQGDGYT
>TRBV14
ASSPNLAGGRISGELF
>TRBV29-1
SVELGYT
>TRBV5-5
ASSLRDLSSPLH
>TRBV14
ASSQVRDRAYYGYT
>TRBV7-9
ASSRTGVGIEEKLF
>TRBV18
ASSPDAYGYT
>TRBV5-5
ASRPGPINTGELF
>TRBV19
ASSIDGDQPQH
>TRBV6-1
ASSEGAGSTDTQY
>TRBV6-1
ASSERTGGFTGELF